The 21 T cell receptor beta chains listed next were all sequenced from one sample in a study of type 1 regulatory T cells. No antigen is known for these receptors. TCRdb re-derived calls from the reads in MiXCR, one entry per CDR3 protein. The profile shows roughly 46,000 distinct CDR3 sequences, more than 10% of them singletons. Input material: cultured non-Tr1 T cells, either the whole culture or a sorted T cell fraction (not recorded which). All receptors derive from a human donor in good health.

V usage is TRBV6-1 and J usage is TRBJ2-1; D possibly corresponds to TRBD2 (6 bases). Trimming shortened V by 0 bases and J by 0 bases, and 9 bases separated the two germline ends. CDR1 is MNHNS, CDR2 SASEGT, per germline. This CDR3 contains 16 residues. The CDR3, as DNA: TGTGCCAGCAGTGAAGCGCCCGGGGGCTCCTACAATGAGCAGTTCTTC. Translated, it gives CASSEAPGGSYNEQFF.

This clonotype has at least ten counts. This rearrangement joins TRBV18 to TRBJ2-5; TRBD2 is a possible D gene (6 bases). Germline assignment: CDR1 KGHSH and CDR2 LQKENI. The V end lost 3 bases, the J end lost 4 bases, and 18 bases lay between the germline ends. The CDR3 consists of 16 residues. DNA of the CDR3: TGTGCCAGCTCACCGGCGGGGCACCAAGTAGGAGAGACCCAGTACTTC. Translation gives CASSPAGHQVGETQYF.

Notes on this clonotype: A far larger clone is a single base away, which makes a read error likely. This chain joins TRBV28 and TRBJ1-1; D call uncertain. Germline V gives CDR1 MDHEN, CDR2 SYDVKM. CDR3 length: 13 residues. In DNA form, the CDR3 reads TGTGTCAGCCAATTCGGGCCTACCACTGAAGCTTTCTTT. As protein: CVSQFGPTTEAFF.

Ten or more counts support this clonotype. The CDR3 nucleotides read TGTGCCAGCTCCCAGACATCAGGGAACAGTTGGAATGGCTACACCTTC. Its protein is CASSQTSGNSWNGYTF. The chain uses TRBV18 and TRBJ1-2; maybe TRBD1 (5 bases). The CDR3 contains 16 residues. Germline values: CDR1 KGHSH, CDR2 LQKENI. V lost 6 bases, J lost 6 bases, and 23 bases lay in between. The full variable domain, in which reference TRBV18 and TRBJ1-2 provide the parts outside the CDR3, is NAGVMQNPRHLVRRRGQEARLRCSPMKGHSHVYWYRQLPEEGLKFMVYLQKENIIDESGMPKERFSAEFPKEGPSILRIQQVVRGDSAAYFCASSQTSGNSWNGYTFGSGTRLTVV.

This clonotype was recorded a few times. J is TRBJ2-7 and V is TRBV12-3 or TRBV12-4; D is undetermined. CDR3 size: 14 residues. V lost 5 bases, J lost 0 bases, and 11 bases lay in between. CDR3 nucleotide sequence: TGTGCCAGCAGTCCAGGCTTAAACTCCTACGAGCAGTACTTC. Protein sequence: CASSPGLNSYEQYF.

This clonotype has at least ten counts. The rearrangement joins TRBV29-1 to TRBJ1-2; D gene uncertain. The CDR3 is made up of 13 amino acids. V shed 3 bases and J shed 4 bases, with 12 bases lying between them. Per germline, CDR1 SQVTM and CDR2 ANQGSEA. The DNA of the CDR3 is TGCAGCGTTGATGAGGGAGGAGGCTATGGCTACACCTTC. Translation: CSVDEGGGYGYTF.

The chain is built from TRBV5-1 and TRBJ2-7; 9 bases map to TRBD2. J lost 2 bases, V lost 1 base, and 4 bases had no gene match. CDR1 and CDR2 from the germline V gene are SGHRS and YFSETQ. CDR3 length: 15 amino acids. The CDR3 protein is CASSLLPSGAYEQYF. The DNA for the CDR3 is TGCGCCAGCAGCTTGTTGCCTAGCGGGGCCTACGAGCAGTACTTC.

This clonotype was found many times. The rearrangement links TRBV5-1 to TRBJ2-7; D uncertain. Per the germline V gene, CDR1 is SGHRS and CDR2 is YFSETQ. V lost 2 bases, J lost 5 bases, and 11 bases lay in between. The CDR3 consists of 13 residues. Here the CDR3 DNA reads TGCGCCAGCAGCTTTCTGGGCCTACACGAGCAGTACTTC. Amino acids: CASSFLGLHEQYF.

As for this clonotype: A read error may produce the germline difference seen at one junction end. This chain uses TRBV27 with TRBJ2-3; 12 bases line up with TRBD2. Germline CDR1 reads MNHEY; CDR2 reads SMNVEV (reference sequence). This CDR3 is 18 amino acids long. CDR3 sequence: CVSSLASGRGSGTDTQYF. In DNA, the CDR3 is TGTGTCAGCAGTTTAGCTAGCGGGAGGGGTTCCGGCACAGATACGCAGTATTTT.

This clonotype was counted many times. The J gene is TRBJ1-4, the V gene TRBV5-1; 8 nucleotides align to TRBD1. In germline, CDR1 is SGHRS, CDR2 YFSETQ. This CDR3 is built from 15 residues. V shed 4 bases and J 7 bases; nucleotides not matched to a gene: 9. In DNA form, the CDR3 reads TGCGCCAGCAGCCCCCAGGGGGCCGAGGGTGAAAAACTGTTTTTT. It specifies CASSPQGAEGEKLFF.

This clonotype was recorded many times. The V call is TRBV28, the J call TRBJ2-2, with TRBD1 identical over 8 bases. Trimming at V came to 5 bases and at J to 0 bases, leaving 14 bases not matched to a gene. The CDR3 has 19 amino acids. Germline V gene lookup returns CDR1 MDHEN and CDR2 SYDVKM. The DNA for the CDR3 is TGTGCCAGCAGTCCCTGGACAGGGACCACGTTGGCGAACACCGGGGAGCTGTTTTTT. Its translation: CASSPWTGTTLANTGELFF.

This clonotype was counted a few times. V and J are TRBV7-8 and TRBJ2-3; 10 bases agree with TRBD2. With V trimmed by 3 bases and J by 5 bases, 5 bases remained unmatched. CDR3 size: 15 residues. The germline gives CDR1 SGHVS, CDR2 FQNEAQ. Written as DNA, the CDR3 is TGTGCCAGCAGCTTGTTAGCGGGAGGAAGAGATACGCAGTATTTT. Its translation is CASSLLAGGRDTQYF.

In its sample, this clonotype was seen many times. V is TRBV18 and J is TRBJ1-5, with 7 bases identical to TRBD1. This CDR3 region has 17 residues. The germline CDR1 and CDR2 sequences are KGHSH and LQKENI. The V and J ends lost 4 bases and 0 bases, in that order; junction bases with no gene match: 9. The CDR3 DNA is TGTGCCAGCTCACGACTACAGGGGTCGGATAGCAATCAGCCCCAGCATTTT. This codes for CASSRLQGSDSNQPQHF. Looking up the rest from reference TRBV18 and TRBJ1-5 gives the full variable domain: NAGVMQNPRHLVRRRGQEARLRCSPMKGHSHVYWYRQLPEEGLKFMVYLQKENIIDESGMPKERFSAEFPKEGPSILRIQQVVRGDSAAYFCASSRLQGSDSNQPQHFGDGTRLSIL.

This clonotype was seen more than once but under ten times. CDR3: CASSQDSGGNVNEKLFF. Written as DNA, the CDR3 is TGTGCCAGCAGCCAAGATTCAGGGGGGAACGTCAATGAAAAACTGTTTTTT. V and J are TRBV3-1 and TRBJ1-4; 7 bases align to TRBD1. The CDR3 has 17 residues. Germline loops: CDR1 LGHDT, CDR2 YNNKEL (reference sequence). The ends lost 0 bases at V and 5 bases at J; junction bases unmatched: 9.

This clonotype was detected many times. The chain combines TRBV5-1 with TRBJ2-5; weak D call: TRBD1 (6 bases). The CDR3 loop spans 13 amino acids. Germline V gene lookup returns CDR1 SGHRS and CDR2 YFSETQ. Trimming shortened V by 1 base and J by 5 bases, and 9 bases separated the two germline ends. The chain's CDR3 is CASSLTGWETQYF. The CDR3 DNA is TGCGCCAGCAGCTTGACAGGGTGGGAGACCCAGTACTTC.

This clonotype was found many times. V is TRBV24-1 and J is TRBJ2-1; the D is unclear. The V and J ends lost 5 bases and 8 bases respectively, with 9 bases between them. The V gene's germline CDR1 is KGHDR and CDR2 SFDVKD. The CDR3 has 12 residues. CDR3 region: CATSAVAHEQFF. For the CDR3, the DNA is TGTGCCACCAGTGCGGTAGCCCATGAGCAGTTCTTC.

By share, this clonotype counts as medium-sized. The J gene is TRBJ2-7, the V gene TRBV6-2 or TRBV6-3; D gene uncertain. CDR1 and CDR2 from the germline V gene are MNHEY and SVGEGT. Trimming took 8 bases from V and 0 from J, leaving 8 bases between them. This CDR3 spans 12 amino acids. This CDR3 is CASAFNSYEQYF. CDR3 in DNA: TGTGCCAGCGCCTTTAACTCCTACGAGCAGTACTTC.

This clonotype has more than one count but fewer than ten. This sequence joins TRBV20-1 and TRBJ2-1, with D tentatively TRBD2 (6 bases). CDR1 and CDR2 from the germline V gene are DFQATT and SNEGSKA (reference sequence). The CDR3 is 14 amino acids. V shed 6 bases and J shed 0 bases, with 12 bases lying between them. DNA of the CDR3: TGCAGTGCCAGGAGGGCCGGCTCCTACAATGAGCAGTTCTTC. Its translation: CSARRAGSYNEQFF.

As to this clonotype: At one boundary the junction diverges from the germline segment, which might be a read error. V and J are TRBV18 and TRBJ2-5, with D unclear. Germline CDR1 is KGHSH and CDR2 is LQKENI. This CDR3 is built from 11 residues. This CDR3 reads CASSPEETQYF. CDR3 DNA: TGTGCCAGCTCACCCGAAGAAACCCAGTACTTC. The full variable domain, completed using reference TRBV18 and TRBJ2-5, is NAGVMQNPRHLVRRRGQEARLRCSPMKGHSHVYWYRQLPEEGLKFMVYLQKENIIDESGMPKERFSAEFPKEGPSILRIQQVVRGDSAAYFCASSPEETQYFGPGTRLLVL.

This clonotype was seen a handful of times. The rearrangement joins TRBV6-1 to TRBJ2-7; a possible D gene is TRBD2 (6 bases). V gave up 6 bases and J gave up 5 bases, with 17 bases separating them. CDR3 size: 14 residues. Germline lookup yields CDR1 MNHNS and CDR2 SASEGT. CDR3 DNA: TGTGCCAGCAGGACGGGACTGACGGGTGACGAGCAGTACTTC. Translation gives CASRTGLTGDEQYF.

J is TRBJ2-2 and V is TRBV7-9, with a weak D call TRBD2 (6 bases). Germline V gene lookup returns CDR1 SEHNR and CDR2 FQNEAQ (reference sequence). V lost 8 bases and J lost 7, with 14 bases in between. The CDR3 covers 13 residues. The CDR3 here is CASRRAGGGELFF. In DNA form, the CDR3 reads TGTGCCAGCCGGAGGGCCGGTGGCGGGGAGCTGTTTTTT.